This entry lists 29 T cell receptor beta chains sequenced from one sample in a study of shared clonotypes between healthy human individuals. Some clones are missing from TCRdb's copy, which holds only in-frame ones; the method was immunoSEQ multiplex PCR. Found here are 2 million to 2.5 million clones, 80% to 95% of them singletons; the top ten hold about 0.39%. The sample consisted of naive CD4+ T cells from PBMCs. Subset defined: CD45RA+ positively selected. All receptors derive from a man aged 18 to 35 in good health. Some clones in this sample may be carry-over from other donors' samples.

V gene TRBV19 combines with J gene TRBJ2-3, with 8 bases matching TRBD1. Germline-derived CDR1 and CDR2 are LNHDA and SQIVND (reference sequence). The CDR3 has 17 amino acids. With V trimmed by 6 bases and J by 0 bases, 11 bases remained unmatched. The CDR3 DNA reads TGTGCCAGTAGGCAGGACAGGGAGATGGGAAGCACAGATACGCAGTATTTT. Protein: CASRQDREMGSTDTQYF.

Remarks on this clone: This CDR3 is also generated by other DNA sequences in the sample. The chain uses TRBV5-1 and TRBJ1-3; D is unclear. V dropped 4 bases and J dropped 1 base, with 12 bases sitting between them. Germline-derived CDR1 and CDR2 are SGHRS and YFSETQ. This CDR3 spans 15 amino acids. The CDR3 nucleotides are TGCGCCAGCAGCCTGGTGGGGAGTTCTGGAAACACCATATATTTT. This sequence encodes CASSLVGSSGNTIYF.

The chain employs TRBV6-1 and TRBJ1-2, with D maybe TRBD1 (5 bases). Germline CDR1 MNHNS, CDR2 SASEGT. CDR3 length equals 14 residues. V was shortened by 2 bases and J by 4 bases, with 11 bases between the two germline ends. The CDR3 DNA sequence: TGTGCCAGCAGTGAACGGCGGGGCCTCTATGGCTACACCTTC. This encodes CASSERRGLYGYTF.

The V gene is TRBV18, the J gene TRBJ2-7; 13 nucleotides agree with TRBD2. The CDR3 spans 18 residues. CDR1 and CDR2 from the germline V gene are KGHSH and LQKENI. After removal of 1 base from V and 5 bases from J, the junction contained 11 bases not matched to a gene. The CDR3 is CASSPRMELAGGFNEQYF. DNA of the CDR3: TGTGCCAGCTCACCACGAATGGAACTAGCGGGAGGGTTCAACGAGCAGTACTTC.

About this clone: This sample also contains other DNA sequences that code for the same CDR3. The chain recombines TRBV20-1 with TRBJ2-3, with no clear D. CDR1 is DFQATT and CDR2 is SNEGSKA in the germline V gene (reference sequence). This CDR3 spans 11 amino acids. The V and J ends lost 5 bases and 4 bases respectively, with 7 bases between them. The CDR3 spells CSASRPDTQYF. DNA of the CDR3: TGCAGTGCTTCCCGTCCAGATACGCAGTATTTT.

This clone was recorded only once. Other nucleotide sequences from this sample produce the same CDR3. The chain is built from TRBV5-4 and TRBJ2-3, with D possibly matching TRBD2 (6 bases). The CDR3 spans 15 residues. Looked up from germline, CDR1 is SGHNT and CDR2 is YYREEE (reference sequence). Trimming removed 0 bases from V and 1 base from J, with 9 bases in between. In DNA form, the CDR3 reads TGTGCCAGCAGCTTGGACCCTAGCGGCACAGATACGCAGTATTTT. It yields the protein CASSLDPSGTDTQYF.

The gene calls are TRBV4-3 and TRBJ2-2; 8 positions agree with TRBD1. Per germline, CDR1 LGHNA and CDR2 YSLEER. The CDR3 loop spans 16 amino acids. The J segment lost 4 bases and the V segment lost 1 base, leaving 5 bases of the junction unmatched. CDR3 DNA: TGCGCCAGCAGCCAAGGACAGGGGACCATCACCGGGGAGCTGTTTTTT. This codes for CASSQGQGTITGELFF.

V is TRBV5-6 and J is TRBJ1-5; no reliable D call. V was pared by 4 bases and J by 3 bases, with 14 bases between. Germline V lookup: CDR1 SGHDT, CDR2 YYEEEE. This CDR3 is 15 amino acids long. CDR3 nucleotides: TGTGCCAGCAGCCCTAGTAGGGCATTCAATCAGCCCCAGCATTTT. Its translation is CASSPSRAFNQPQHF.

The chain carries TRBV2 and TRBJ1-1, with 8 bases fitting TRBD1. Trimming cost V 5 bases and J 2 bases; bases outside gene matches: 4. CDR3 size: 14 residues. The germline V gene has CDR1 SNHLY and CDR2 FYNNEI. The CDR3, as DNA: TGTGCCAGCAGTAGGGACAGGACAAACACTGAAGCTTTCTTT. The encoded protein is CASSRDRTNTEAFF.

The V and J genes are TRBV7-9 and TRBJ2-7, with 8 positions matching TRBD1. Germline CDR1 and CDR2: SEHNR and FQNEAQ (reference sequence). J gave up 1 base and V 4 bases, and 9 bases lay outside the gene matches. The CDR3 consists of 16 residues. CDR3 sequence reads: CASSSVLRTGSYEQYF. In DNA form, the CDR3 reads TGTGCCAGCAGCTCTGTCCTGAGGACAGGGTCCTACGAGCAGTACTTC.

The chain combines TRBV14 with TRBJ2-7, with D perhaps matching TRBD1 or TRBD2 (5 bases each). Trimming removed 4 bases at V and 2 bases at J, with 15 bases between. The CDR3 sequence is 15 residues long. The germline gives CDR1 SGHDN, CDR2 FVKESK. Written as DNA, the CDR3 is TGTGCCAGCAGCCCAGCCGGGACGATCACCTACGAGCAGTACTTC. This codes for CASSPAGTITYEQYF.

With respect to this clone: Other DNA sequences within the sample encode an identical CDR3. The V gene is TRBV18, the J gene TRBJ2-1; TRBD2 matches at 9 bases. The germline V gene encodes CDR1 KGHSH and CDR2 LQKENI. The length of the CDR3 is 17 residues. V lost 0 bases and J lost 1; bases outside the gene matches: 4. The CDR3 DNA follows: TGTGCCAGCTCACCACCGAGTAGCGGGGGTTCCTACAATGAGCAGTTCTTC. The encoded protein is CASSPPSSGGSYNEQFF.

J is TRBJ1-1 and V is TRBV29-1; 10 bases match TRBD1. Germline V gene sequence: CDR1 SQVTM, CDR2 ANQGSEA. J gave up 7 bases and V 7 bases, and 9 bases lay outside the gene matches. The CDR3 extends over 13 amino acids. The CDR3 here is CSGDRTGGIEAFF. The DNA of the CDR3 is TGCAGCGGCGATCGGACAGGGGGGATTGAAGCTTTCTTT.

Notes on this clone: Different DNA sequences within this sample yield the same CDR3. This chain links TRBV7-3 with TRBJ2-1; TRBD1 aligns across 9 bases. The CDR3 is 15 residues long. Per germline, CDR1 SGHTA and CDR2 FQGTGA. V gave up 4 bases and J gave up 0 bases; unmatched junction bases: 1. Written as DNA, the CDR3 is TGTGCCAGCAGCTCGACAGGGGGCTCCTACAATGAGCAGTTCTTC. It encodes CASSSTGGSYNEQFF.

The V call is TRBV6-1, the J call TRBJ2-2; 8 bases map to TRBD1. In germline, CDR1 is MNHNS, CDR2 SASEGT. The CDR3 covers 15 residues. After removal of 6 bases from V and 2 bases from J, the junction contained 5 bases not matched to a gene. The CDR3 DNA reads as TGTGCCAGCAGCCAGGACAGGGCCAACACCGGGGAGCTGTTTTTT. Amino acid sequence: CASSQDRANTGELFF.

This clone showed up just once. The chain carries TRBV29-1 and TRBJ2-7, with D perhaps matching TRBD1 or TRBD2 (6 bases each). CDR3 size: 12 residues. The germline CDR1 and CDR2 sequences are SQVTM and ANQGSEA. Trimming pared 6 bases from V and 5 bases from J, leaving 14 bases between. DNA of the CDR3: TGCAGCGTAGATACCGGGGGCAACGAGCAGTACTTC. The encoded protein is CSVDTGGNEQYF.

This clone has only a few counts. The chain has TRBV19 and TRBJ1-5, with D unresolved. The germline V gene encodes CDR1 LNHDA and CDR2 SQIVND (reference sequence). The CDR3 has 13 amino acids. V shed 7 bases and J shed 6 bases, with 13 bases lying between them. CDR3 in DNA: TGTGCCAGTACCAATCGGGGTTTTCAGCCCCAGCATTTT. This sequence encodes CASTNRGFQPQHF.

The chain has TRBV5-6 and TRBJ2-1; D possibly corresponds to TRBD1 (6 bases). Germline-derived CDR1 and CDR2 are SGHDT and YYEEEE. V was clipped by 3 bases and J by 3 bases, with 16 bases between them. The CDR3 spans 16 residues. As DNA, the CDR3 is TGTGCCAGCAGCTCAAGGGCAGGGGTCATCTACAATGAGCAGTTCTTC. Translation: CASSSRAGVIYNEQFF.

Remarks on this clone: Other DNA sequences of this sample code for an identical CDR3. The chain recombines TRBV11-2 with TRBJ1-3; D might be TRBD1 (5 bases). CDR1 is SGHAT and CDR2 is FQNNGV in the germline V gene. Trimming pared 1 base from V and 4 bases from J, leaving 8 bases between. The CDR3 runs to 14 residues. CDR3 region: CASSLAGSGNTIYF. The CDR3 region has the DNA TGTGCCAGCAGCTTAGCAGGGAGCGGAAACACCATATATTTT.

The gene calls are TRBV5-1 and TRBJ2-7; D might be TRBD1 (7 bases). Per the germline V gene, CDR1 is SGHRS and CDR2 is YFSETQ. Trimming cost V 1 base and J 6 bases, with 14 bases left between them. CDR3 size: 14 residues. In DNA form, the CDR3 reads TGCGCCAGCAGCTTGACAGGGGACTCCGGCGAGCAGTACTTC. It codes for CASSLTGDSGEQYF.

Comments on this clone: This specimen includes other DNA sequences encoding the same CDR3. The V gene is TRBV6-1, the J gene TRBJ1-2, with 7 bases aligning to TRBD1. CDR1 and CDR2 (germline): MNHNS, SASEGT. The CDR3 sequence is 13 residues long. Losses at the gene ends were 2 bases for V and 5 bases for J; bases not matched to a gene: 2. The CDR3 DNA reads TGTGCCAGCAGTGAACAGGGGGGGTATGGCTACACCTTC. This gives the protein CASSEQGGYGYTF.

This rearrangement joins TRBV30 to TRBJ1-6, with D unclear. Per germline, CDR1 GTSNPN and CDR2 SVGIG (reference sequence). Trimming removed 3 bases at V and 5 bases at J, with 11 bases between. The CDR3 sequence is 14 residues long. In nucleotides, the CDR3 is TGTGCCTGGAGGCGGACGGTTGATAATTCACCCCTCCACTTT. Its protein is CAWRRTVDNSPLHF.

V gene TRBV28 combines with J gene TRBJ1-2; a possible D gene is TRBD1 (6 bases). Germline V CDR1 and CDR2: MDHEN, SYDVKM. Trimming stripped 3 bases from V and 2 bases from J, with 10 bases between. This CDR3 has 14 amino acids. CDR3 nucleotide sequence: TGTGCCAGCAGTTTTGCAGGGGCGAACTATGGCTACACCTTC. It translates to CASSFAGANYGYTF.

The genes are TRBV9 and TRBJ2-3; 7 nucleotides match TRBD2. Germline values: CDR1 SGDLS, CDR2 YYNGEE. Trimming took 4 bases from V and 6 from J; bases not matched to a gene: 17. The CDR3 length is 17 residues. For the CDR3, the DNA is TGTGCCAGCAGCCCCTCTTTCTCAGCGGGATTTTCCGATACGCAGTATTTT. Its protein is CASSPSFSAGFSDTQYF.

V and J are TRBV28 and TRBJ1-5, with 9 bases fitting TRBD1. The CDR3 contains 18 residues. Per the germline V gene, CDR1 is MDHEN and CDR2 is SYDVKM. After removal of 1 base from V and 0 bases from J, the junction contained 7 bases not matched to a gene. The CDR3 coding sequence is TGTGCCAGCAGTTTATCAAGGGACAGGGTTTTTAGCAATCAGCCCCAGCATTTT. Amino acid sequence: CASSLSRDRVFSNQPQHF.

V usage is TRBV5-1 and J usage is TRBJ2-1; possible D gene TRBD2, 5 bases. Germline V gene data show CDR1 as SGHRS and CDR2 as YFSETQ. V lost 1 base to trimming and J lost 7 bases, with 12 bases between them. The CDR3 runs 14 residues. The CDR3 DNA is TGCGCCAGCAGCTTGACCCTTGGGGAGAATGAGCAGTTCTTC. This translates into CASSLTLGENEQFF.

V usage is TRBV28 and J usage is TRBJ2-7; D ambiguous. The CDR3 runs to 15 residues. The V gene lost 6 bases and the J gene lost 4 bases, with 19 bases spanning the gap. Per the germline V gene, CDR1 is MDHEN and CDR2 is SYDVKM. CDR3 residues: CASRDNTRRLYEQYF. The CDR3 DNA reads as TGTGCCAGCAGAGATAACACCCGCCGATTGTACGAGCAGTACTTC.

In regard to this clone: The same CDR3 can be traced to other DNA sequences in this sample. The V gene is TRBV9, the J gene TRBJ2-1; no clear D. The CDR3 runs to 15 residues. The germline V gene encodes CDR1 SGDLS and CDR2 YYNGEE. V was shortened by 2 bases and J by 0 bases, with 9 bases between the two germline ends. CDR3 DNA: TGTGCCAGCAGCGTTTCGGGTCTCTCCTACAATGAGCAGTTCTTC. Translated: CASSVSGLSYNEQFF.

The chain couples TRBV18 to TRBJ1-2; no reliable D call. The germline V gene encodes CDR1 KGHSH and CDR2 LQKENI. Trimming removed 2 bases at V and 0 bases at J, with 13 bases between. CDR3 size: 16 residues. The CDR3 here is CASSPSWAISNYGYTF. The DNA of the CDR3 is TGTGCCAGCTCACCATCATGGGCTATCTCTAACTATGGCTACACCTTC.